Listed here is a single T cell receptor beta chain. Its antigen remains unidentified. Other DNA sequences in this sample translate to the same CDR3. As handled by the study authors: For the immunoSEQ data, sequences were junction-only without quality scores, so filtering differed. Data came from immunoSEQ multiplex PCR; TCRdb stores just in-frame clones and leaves some out. V and J calls and clone size follow that table, whereas D and trimming were derived from the DNA. This sample has more than 2 million clones, with nearly 97% found just once. This entry comes from a study of shared clonotypes between healthy human individuals. J lost 6 bases, V lost 5 bases, and 3 bases had no gene match. The CDR3 is 13 residues long. Germline CDR1 reads SGHTA; CDR2 reads FQGTGA. Study results and caveats: Memory subsets generally showed smaller estimated richness than naive subsets did. It was expected that sequencing depth would affect clonotype sharing among donors. Rarefaction revealed incomplete sorted-subset sequencing despite large depth.

V gene TRBV7-3 combines with J gene TRBJ1-5; 8 bases are shared with TRBD1. Sample: naive CD4+ T cells sorted from blood. The subset is: CD45RA+ positively selected. The TCR comes from a man between 18 and 35 years old in good health. The CDR3 region has the DNA TGTGCCAGCAGCCCACAGGGGGGTCAGCCCCAGCATTTT. This sequence encodes CASSPQGGQPQHF.